This T cell receptor beta chain was retrieved from a study of molecular identifiers for immune sequencing clone quantification. Study-level background: Sequencing covered four of five parts into which replicate RNA from about 20,000 or 100,000 naive CD8 cells was split.

Germline assignment: CDR1 MNHEY and CDR2 SMNVEV (reference sequence). The CDR3 runs to 16 residues. After removal of 6 bases from V and 4 bases from J, the junction contained 11 bases not matched to a gene. Naive CD8 T cells were picked out by sorting for CD8+CD4-CCR7+CD45RA+. TCRdb independently ran MiXCR on the PCR reads; one entry per CDR3 protein. The sample holds 300,000 to 400,000 distinct CDR3 sequences, roughly a fifth seen once. This clonotype was picked up a small number of times. The chain has TRBV27 and TRBJ1-2; 10 positions match TRBD1. Sequencing used naive CD8+ T cells from blood, with Jurkat cell RNA spiked in. This sample's subset: FACS-sorted CD8+CD4-CCR7+CD45RA+ naive T cells. This receptor was taken from a human donor in good health. Some libraries in this study had Jurkat cell RNA spiked in. CDR3 sequence reads: CASRESPGQGSYGYTF. The CDR3, as DNA: TGTGCCAGCAGGGAATCGCCGGGACAGGGGTCCTATGGCTACACCTTC.